Each of the 24 T cell receptor beta chains below was sequenced from the same sample in a study of neurological immune-mediated disorders. Each CDR3 protein is one row after TCRdb ran MiXCR on the 5' RACE reads. The data hold about 79,000 distinct CDR3 sequences, with around an eighth observed a single time. Sequencing used PBMCs. The receptors here all came from a woman between 50 and 59 years old in good health.

This clonotype was picked up many times. The rearrangement joins TRBV5-1 to TRBJ2-2; TRBD2 matches 8 bases. Germline V gene data show CDR1 as SGHRS and CDR2 as YFSETQ. The CDR3 is 17 residues long. V was clipped by 4 bases and J by 4 bases; unmatched bases: 12. CDR3 residues: CASSTATPGRVTGELFF. The CDR3 nucleotides read TGCGCCAGCAGCACGGCCACCCCCGGGAGGGTCACCGGGGAGCTGTTTTTT.

This clonotype appeared many times. The chain is built from TRBV20-1 and TRBJ1-5; D is perhaps TRBD1 (5 bases). Germline V lookup: CDR1 DFQATT, CDR2 SNEGSKA (reference sequence). This CDR3 is 14 amino acids long. Trimming cost V 4 bases and J 0 bases, with 10 bases left between them. CDR3 sequence (DNA): TGCAGTGCTATGGGACCGAATAGCAATCAGCCCCAGCATTTT. This translates into CSAMGPNSNQPQHF.

Many counts were recorded for this clonotype. The rearrangement links TRBV7-9 to TRBJ2-3, with TRBD2 matching 11 bases. Trimming took 3 bases from V and 2 from J; bases not matched to a gene: 7. CDR1 is SEHNR, CDR2 FQNEAQ, per germline (reference sequence). The CDR3 is 17 amino acids. CDR3 sequence: CASSLERGLAATDTQYF. The CDR3 bases are TGTGCCAGCAGCTTGGAGCGGGGACTAGCGGCCACAGATACGCAGTATTTT.

To note about this clonotype: This may arise from a read error, as a much more abundant clone is one base away. The chain is built from TRBV5-1 and TRBJ1-4, with 7 bases identical to TRBD1. The CDR3 loop spans 15 amino acids. The germline V gene has CDR1 SGHRS and CDR2 YFSETQ. The CDR3 protein is CASSLGGTANETLFF. CDR3 nucleotides: TGCGCCAGCAGCTTGGGAGGGACAGCTAATGAAACACTGTTTTTT. The variable domain in full, completed from reference TRBV5-1 and TRBJ1-4, reads KAGVTQTPRYLIKTRGQQVTLSCSPISGHRSVSWYQQTPGQGLQFLFEYFSETQRNKGNFPGRFSGRQFSNSRSEMNVSTLELGDSALYLCASSLGGTANETLFFGSGTQLSVL.

This chain links TRBV2 with TRBJ1-2, with 8 bases lining up with TRBD1. The CDR3 contains 16 residues. Germline CDR1 is SNHLY and CDR2 is FYNNEI. V lost 4 bases and J lost 4; bases outside the gene matches: 11. For the CDR3, the DNA is TGTGCCAGCAGTGTGGCCAGGGGGCAGGATAGCTATGGCTACACCTTC. Translating it yields CASSVARGQDSYGYTF.

There are many counts of this clonotype. V is TRBV28 and J is TRBJ2-7; tentatively, D is TRBD2 (6 bases). Looked up from germline, CDR1 is MDHEN and CDR2 is SYDVKM. The germline V and J ends were trimmed by 3 bases and 2 bases, with 14 bases remaining between them. There are 15 residues in the CDR3. The CDR3 DNA follows: TGTGCCAGCAGTTTTTTGCCGGGGGAGACCTACGAGCAGTACTTC. Residues: CASSFLPGETYEQYF. The entire variable domain, with the rest obtained from reference TRBV28 and TRBJ2-7, is as follows: DVKVTQSSRYLVKRTGEKVFLECVQDMDHENMFWYRQDPGLGLRLIYFSYDVKMKEKGDIPEGYSVSREKKERFSLILESASTNQTSMYLCASSFLPGETYEQYFGPGTRLTVT.

This clonotype was seen ten or more times. The chain recombines TRBV15 with TRBJ2-5, with TRBD1 matching 8 bases. Germline V CDR1 and CDR2: LNHNV, YYDKDF (reference sequence). V trimming: 0 bases; J trimming: 6 bases; junction bases outside the gene matches: 9. The CDR3 has 16 residues. The CDR3 coding sequence is TGTGCCACCAGCAGAGACCCAGGACAGGGTATAAAGACCCAGTACTTC. Amino acids: CATSRDPGQGIKTQYF.

The chain links TRBV5-1 to TRBJ1-1, with unresolved D. The CDR3 runs 13 residues. Germline CDR1 reads SGHRS; CDR2 reads YFSETQ. V was trimmed by 0 bases and J by 1 base, leaving 4 bases between them. The CDR3 DNA is TGCGCCAGCAGCTTGGCTCCGAACACTGAAGCTTTCTTT. Protein product: CASSLAPNTEAFF.

This clonotype was found many times. The V and J genes are TRBV24-1 and TRBJ2-3; D perhaps matches TRBD2 (6 bases). With 0 bases removed from V and 2 bases from J, the gap between germline ends came to 17 bases. Germline CDR1 and CDR2: KGHDR and SFDVKD. The length of the CDR3 is 18 residues. The CDR3 DNA sequence: TGTGCCACCAGTGATTTGCCGTGGCGGGACCACCCCACAGATACGCAGTATTTT. Residues: CATSDLPWRDHPTDTQYF.

This clonotype was seen many times. This chain links TRBV3-1 with TRBJ1-1, with D perhaps matching TRBD1 (5 bases). V was clipped by 3 bases and J by 10 bases, with 18 bases between them. CDR1 and CDR2 from the germline V gene are LGHDT and YNNKEL (reference sequence). This CDR3 is built from 14 residues. CDR3 residues: CASSQRGALGGAFF. CDR3 in DNA: TGTGCCAGCAGCCAGCGAGGGGCCCTTGGCGGAGCTTTCTTT. Together with reference TRBV3-1 and TRBJ1-1, the CDR3 gives the full variable domain: DTAVSQTPKYLVTQMGNDKSIKCEQNLGHDTMYWYKQDSKKFLKIMFSYNNKELIINETVPNRFSPKSPDKAHLNLHINSLELGDSAVYFCASSQRGALGGAFFGQGTRLTVV.

This clonotype was counted ten times or more. This chain links TRBV15 with TRBJ2-3, with 7 bases that match TRBD1. Germline assignment: CDR1 LNHNV and CDR2 YYDKDF (reference sequence). The V gene end was trimmed by 4 bases and the J gene end by 2 bases; junction bases not matched to a gene: 6. CDR3 size: 15 residues. CDR3 DNA: TGTGCCACCAGCACTAACAGGGGTACCACAGATACGCAGTATTTT. Amino acid sequence: CATSTNRGTTDTQYF.

This clonotype was observed at least ten times. The V and J genes are TRBV20-1 and TRBJ2-3, with a tentative D call TRBD2 (6 bases). This CDR3 region has 14 residues. With 6 bases removed from V and 4 bases from J, the gap between germline ends came to 17 bases. Germline V gives CDR1 DFQATT, CDR2 SNEGSKA (reference sequence). For the CDR3, the DNA is TGCAGTGCCGATGATTCCGCGGGACCAGATACGCAGTATTTT. It is translated as CSADDSAGPDTQYF.

The chain joins TRBV5-1 to TRBJ2-6; tentatively, D is TRBD1 (6 bases). The length of the CDR3 is 16 residues. The V end lost 0 bases, the J end lost 2 bases, and 9 bases lay between the germline ends. Germline V gene sequence: CDR1 SGHRS, CDR2 YFSETQ. CDR3 sequence reads: CASSLVGATGANVLTF. As DNA, the CDR3 is TGCGCCAGCAGCTTGGTGGGGGCGACTGGGGCCAACGTCCTGACTTTC.

This clonotype was observed many times. The rearrangement links TRBV7-8 to TRBJ2-1; 8 nucleotides agree with TRBD2. Germline V gene lookup returns CDR1 SGHVS and CDR2 FQNEAQ. Germline trimming cut 5 bases from V and 4 bases from J; bases unmatched to any gene: 7. This CDR3 is 15 amino acids long. The CDR3 reads CASSERGGGYNEQFF. The CDR3 nucleotides read TGTGCCAGCAGCGAGCGGGGCGGGGGGTACAATGAGCAGTTCTTC.

This clonotype has a count of ten or more. The genes are TRBV20-1 and TRBJ1-2; 8 nucleotides align to TRBD1. Trimming removed 6 bases from V and 2 bases from J; junction bases left unmatched: 8. Germline CDR1 is DFQATT and CDR2 is SNEGSKA (reference sequence). The CDR3 is 14 amino acids. CDR3 in amino acids: CSANPGQVNYGYTF. Written as DNA, the CDR3 is TGCAGTGCAAATCCGGGACAGGTGAACTATGGCTACACCTTC.

This clonotype was counted at least ten times. The chain combines TRBV12-3 or TRBV12-4 with TRBJ1-1; maybe TRBD1 (5 bases). The CDR3 spans 14 residues. Between the trimmed V and J ends, which lost 3 bases and 7 bases, there was a span of 15 bases. In nucleotides, the CDR3 is TGTGCCAGCAGTTTTGGTGGGGGTATCGGTGAAGCTTTCTTT. Translation: CASSFGGGIGEAFF.

The sample holds many counts of this clonotype. The chain is built from TRBV24-1 and TRBJ2-1; D remains unclear. CDR3 length: 12 amino acids. Germline V CDR1 and CDR2: KGHDR, SFDVKD. With 1 base removed from V and 3 bases from J, the gap between germline ends came to 0 bases. CDR3 DNA sequence: TGTGCCACCAGTGATTTCTACAATGAGCAGTTCTTC. Protein: CATSDFYNEQFF.

This chain uses TRBV29-1 with TRBJ2-7; 9 bases map to TRBD1. The V gene end was trimmed by 7 bases and the J gene end by 1 base; junction bases not matched to a gene: 8. CDR1 and CDR2 from the germline V gene are SQVTM and ANQGSEA. This CDR3 contains 14 residues. The CDR3 here is CSGIPGQGSYEQYF. The CDR3, as DNA: TGCAGCGGAATCCCGGGACAGGGTTCCTACGAGCAGTACTTC.

This clonotype was seen many times. The chain has TRBV7-2 and TRBJ2-5; tentative D call: TRBD2 (5 bases). Looked up from germline, CDR1 is SGHTA and CDR2 is FQGNSA. CDR3 length: 14 residues. Deletions cut 2 bases from V and 5 bases from J, with 12 bases between. CDR3 protein: CASSLNASPETQYF. The CDR3 nucleotides read TGTGCCAGCAGCTTAAACGCTAGCCCCGAGACCCAGTACTTC.

This clonotype came up many times. The chain combines TRBV7-2 with TRBJ2-1; a possible D gene is TRBD1 (5 bases). Germline CDR1 reads SGHTA; CDR2 reads FQGNSA. This CDR3 is built from 15 residues. V was cut by 2 bases and J by 2 bases, with 10 bases left in between. CDR3 DNA: TGTGCCAGCAGCTTATGGGGCAATACCTACAATGAGCAGTTCTTC. Protein sequence: CASSLWGNTYNEQFF.

At least ten counts were recorded for this clonotype. This rearrangement joins TRBV5-1 to TRBJ2-1; 7 nucleotides agree with TRBD1. This CDR3 comprises 15 residues. V lost 0 bases to trimming and J lost 2 bases; unmatched junction nucleotides: 2. The germline V gene has CDR1 SGHRS and CDR2 YFSETQ. The CDR3 DNA is TGCGCCAGCAGCTTGGAAGGGGGCGCCTACAATGAGCAGTTCTTC. Amino acids: CASSLEGGAYNEQFF.

Regarding this clonotype: The DNA is left out, because the CDR3 cannot be placed on it with certainty; the CDR3 is given as TCRdb lists it. The chain uses TRBV6-6 and TRBJ1-4. Germline CDR1 and CDR2: MNHNY and SVGAGI (reference sequence). The CDR3 comprises 22 residues, both ends counted. Here the CDR3 reads CASILTGGNTIYFGEGSEKLFF.

Worth noting for this clonotype: The junction shows a germline mismatch at one end, possibly a read error. The genes are TRBV15 and TRBJ2-1, with TRBD1 matching 9 bases. This CDR3 comprises 16 residues. Germline values: CDR1 LNHNV, CDR2 YYDKDF (reference sequence). The CDR3 region has the DNA TGTGCCACCAGCAGAGGTCCGGGACAGGGATCCAATGCGCAGTTCTTC. Its translation is CATSRGPGQGSNAQFF.

This clonotype was detected ten times or more. The chain carries TRBV10-3 and TRBJ1-6; possibly TRBD1 for D (5 bases). Looked up from germline, CDR1 is ENHRY and CDR2 is SYGVKD. The CDR3 has 14 residues. Trimming pared 6 bases from V and 9 bases from J, leaving 15 bases between. The CDR3: CAIRQEIPISPLHF. CDR3 nucleotides: TGTGCCATCAGACAGGAGATCCCTATTTCACCCCTCCACTTT.